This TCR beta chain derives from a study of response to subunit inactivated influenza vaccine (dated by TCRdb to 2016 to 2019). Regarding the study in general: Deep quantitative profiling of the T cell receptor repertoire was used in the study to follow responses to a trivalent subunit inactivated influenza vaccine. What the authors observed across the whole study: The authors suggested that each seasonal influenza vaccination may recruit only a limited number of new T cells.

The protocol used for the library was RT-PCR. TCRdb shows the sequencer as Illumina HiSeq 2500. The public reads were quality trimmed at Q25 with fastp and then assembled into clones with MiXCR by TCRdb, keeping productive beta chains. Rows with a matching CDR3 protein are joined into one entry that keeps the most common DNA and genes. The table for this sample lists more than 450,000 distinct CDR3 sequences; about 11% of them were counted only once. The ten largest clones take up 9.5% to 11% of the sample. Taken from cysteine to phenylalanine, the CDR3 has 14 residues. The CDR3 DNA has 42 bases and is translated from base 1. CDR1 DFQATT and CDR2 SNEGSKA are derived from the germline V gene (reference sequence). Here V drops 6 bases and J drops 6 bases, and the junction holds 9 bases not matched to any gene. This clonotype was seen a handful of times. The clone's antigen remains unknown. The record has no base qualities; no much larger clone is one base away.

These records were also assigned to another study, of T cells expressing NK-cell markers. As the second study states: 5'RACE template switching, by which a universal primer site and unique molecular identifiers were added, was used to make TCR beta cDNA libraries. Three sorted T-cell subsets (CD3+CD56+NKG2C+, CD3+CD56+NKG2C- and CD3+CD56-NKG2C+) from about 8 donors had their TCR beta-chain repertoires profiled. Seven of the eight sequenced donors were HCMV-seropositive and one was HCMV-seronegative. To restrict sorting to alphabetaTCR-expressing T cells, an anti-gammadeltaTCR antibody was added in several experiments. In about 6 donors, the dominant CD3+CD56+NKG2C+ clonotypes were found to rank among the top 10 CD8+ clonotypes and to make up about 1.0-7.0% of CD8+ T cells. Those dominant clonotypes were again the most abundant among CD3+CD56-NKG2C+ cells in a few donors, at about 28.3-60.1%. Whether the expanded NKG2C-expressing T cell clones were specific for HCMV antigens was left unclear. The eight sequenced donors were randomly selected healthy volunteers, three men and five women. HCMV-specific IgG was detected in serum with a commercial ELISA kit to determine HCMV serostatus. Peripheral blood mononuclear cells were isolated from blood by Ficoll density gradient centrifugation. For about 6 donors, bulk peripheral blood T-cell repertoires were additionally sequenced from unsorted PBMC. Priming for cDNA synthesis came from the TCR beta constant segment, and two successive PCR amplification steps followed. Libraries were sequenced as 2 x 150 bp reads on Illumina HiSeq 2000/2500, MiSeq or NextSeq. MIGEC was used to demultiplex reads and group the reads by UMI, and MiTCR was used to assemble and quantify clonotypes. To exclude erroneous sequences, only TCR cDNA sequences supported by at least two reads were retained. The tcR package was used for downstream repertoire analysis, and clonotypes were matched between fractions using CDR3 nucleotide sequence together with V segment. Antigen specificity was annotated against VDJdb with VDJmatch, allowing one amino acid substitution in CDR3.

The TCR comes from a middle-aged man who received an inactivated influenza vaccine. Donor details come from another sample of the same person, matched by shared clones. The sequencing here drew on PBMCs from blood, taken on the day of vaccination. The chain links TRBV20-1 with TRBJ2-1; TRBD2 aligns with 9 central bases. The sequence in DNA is TGCAGTGCGACCGCCGGGACTAGCTTCAATGAGCAGTTCTTC. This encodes CSATAGTSFNEQFF.